This T cell receptor (beta chain) was retrieved from a study of T cell responses to AZD1222 COVID-19 vaccine. Study at large: It was second doses at about 4 or about 12 weeks that were pooled. General observations from the study: Of spike-specific TCRs, nearly half reportedly target regions left unmutated in variants. Females made up more of the donors, who were largely white British, and clonal diversity may have come out too low. Repertoires were sampled only after the peak T cell response.

As to this clone: Its antigen is still unknown.

Germline CDR1 is SGHDN and CDR2 is FVKESK. This CDR3 has 15 residues. V lost 6 bases and J lost 5; bases outside the gene matches: 5. Only in-frame clones appear in the TCRdb table, and some are missing; sequencing was by immunoSEQ multiplex PCR. The sample lists some 150,000 clones; 88% were seen once. The sample was peripheral blood, taken on day 0 of AZD1222 vaccination. The receptor was isolated from an adult in good health. V and J are TRBV14 and TRBJ2-3; TRBD2 aligns across 13 bases. The CDR3 sequence is CASRLAGGPVDTQYF. The CDR3 DNA is TGTGCCAGCAGACTAGCGGGAGGGCCCGTAGATACGCAGTATTTT.